This T cell receptor beta chain was profiled in a study of T cell responses to AZD1222 COVID-19 vaccine. Whole-study results and caveats: Regions left unmutated in variants are reportedly the target of nearly half of spike-specific TCRs.

The CDR3 totals 17 residues. J gave up 0 bases and V 7 bases, and 11 bases lay outside the gene matches. Germline V gene lookup returns CDR1 GTSNPN and CDR2 SVGIG (reference sequence). For this clone: Its matching antigen is unknown.

Profiling relied on immunoSEQ multiplex PCR, and the TCRdb table lists in-frame clones only, not all of them. Here the sample spans around 150,000 clones, approximately 88% being singletons. The receptor comes from an adult who received the AZD1222 COVID-19 vaccine. Sample: peripheral blood, taken 28 days after the second AZD1222 dose. The chain uses TRBV30 and TRBJ2-3; TRBD2 aligns across 12 bases. Written as DNA, the CDR3 is TGTGCCTCCCGAGGGCTAGCGGGGGGGTTGAGCACAGATACGCAGTATTTT. Protein: CASRGLAGGLSTDTQYF.